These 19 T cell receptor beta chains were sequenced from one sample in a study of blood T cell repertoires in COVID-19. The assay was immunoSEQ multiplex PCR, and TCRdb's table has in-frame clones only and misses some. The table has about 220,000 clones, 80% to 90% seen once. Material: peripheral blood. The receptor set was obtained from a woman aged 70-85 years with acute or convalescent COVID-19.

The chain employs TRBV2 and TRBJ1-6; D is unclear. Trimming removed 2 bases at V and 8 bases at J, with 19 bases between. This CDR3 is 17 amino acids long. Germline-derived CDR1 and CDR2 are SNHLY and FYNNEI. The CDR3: CASSESGRVGSYSPLHF. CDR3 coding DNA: TGTGCCAGCAGTGAATCGGGGAGGGTAGGATCTTATTCACCCCTCCACTTT.

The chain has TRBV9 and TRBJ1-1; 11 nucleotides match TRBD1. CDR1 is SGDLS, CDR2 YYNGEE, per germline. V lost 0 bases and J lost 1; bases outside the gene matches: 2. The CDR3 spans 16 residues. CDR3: CASSVAGTGGNTEAFF. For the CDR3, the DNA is TGTGCCAGCAGCGTAGCCGGGACAGGGGGGAACACTGAAGCTTTCTTT. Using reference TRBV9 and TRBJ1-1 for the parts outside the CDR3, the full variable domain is DSGVTQTPKHLITATGQRVTLRCSPRSGDLSVYWYQQSLDQGLQFLIQYYNGEERAKGNILERFSAQQFPDLHSELNLSSLELGDSALYFCASSVAGTGGNTEAFFGQGTRLTVV.

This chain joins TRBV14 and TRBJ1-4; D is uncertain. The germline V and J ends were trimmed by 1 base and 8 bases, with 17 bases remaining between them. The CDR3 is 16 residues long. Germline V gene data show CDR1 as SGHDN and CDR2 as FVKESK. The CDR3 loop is CASSQGVLRVGEKLFF. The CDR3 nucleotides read TGTGCCAGCAGCCAAGGGGTTTTGCGGGTAGGCGAAAAACTGTTTTTT.

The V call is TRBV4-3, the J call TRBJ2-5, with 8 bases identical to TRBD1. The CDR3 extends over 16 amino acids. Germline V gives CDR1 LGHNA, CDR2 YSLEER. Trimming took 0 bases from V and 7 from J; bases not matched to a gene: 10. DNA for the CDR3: TGCGCCAGCAGCCAAGAACAGGGGGTAATTTTTGGGACCCAGTACTTC. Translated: CASSQEQGVIFGTQYF.

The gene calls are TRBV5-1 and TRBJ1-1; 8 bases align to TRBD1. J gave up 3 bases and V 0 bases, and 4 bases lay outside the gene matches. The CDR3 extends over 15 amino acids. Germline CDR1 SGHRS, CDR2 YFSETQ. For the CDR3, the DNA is TGCGCCAGCAGCTTGGAGGGACAGGACCACACTGAAGCTTTCTTT. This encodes CASSLEGQDHTEAFF.

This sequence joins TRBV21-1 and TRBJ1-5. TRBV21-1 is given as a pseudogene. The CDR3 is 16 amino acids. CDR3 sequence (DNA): TGTGCCAGCAGCAACGGGAGGTCCATGATTCGTCAGCCCCAGCATTTT. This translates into CASSNGRSMIRQPQHF.

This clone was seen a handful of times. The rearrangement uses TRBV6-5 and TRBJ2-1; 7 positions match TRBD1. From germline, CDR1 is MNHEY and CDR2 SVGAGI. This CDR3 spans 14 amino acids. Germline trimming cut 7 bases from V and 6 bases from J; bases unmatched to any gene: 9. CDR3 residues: CASKTGADSNEQFF. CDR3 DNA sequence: TGTGCCAGCAAAACAGGGGCGGACTCCAATGAGCAGTTCTTC.

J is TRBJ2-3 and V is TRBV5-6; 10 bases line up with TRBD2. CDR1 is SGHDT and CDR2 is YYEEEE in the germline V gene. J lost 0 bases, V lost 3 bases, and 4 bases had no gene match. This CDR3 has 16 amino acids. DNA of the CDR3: TGTGCCAGCAGCTCAGGACTAGCGGCTAGCACAGATACGCAGTATTTT. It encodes CASSSGLAASTDTQYF.

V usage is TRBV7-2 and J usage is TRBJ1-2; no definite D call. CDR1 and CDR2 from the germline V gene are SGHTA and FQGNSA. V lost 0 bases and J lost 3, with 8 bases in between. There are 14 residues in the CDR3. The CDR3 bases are TGTGCCAGCAGCTTAGCGGCCCGGGACTATGGCTACACCTTC. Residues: CASSLAARDYGYTF. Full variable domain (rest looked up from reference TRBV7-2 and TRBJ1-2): GAGVSQSPSNKVTEKGKDVELRCDPISGHTALYWYRQSLGQGLEFLIYFQGNSAPDKSGLPSDRFSAERTGGSVSTLTIQRTQQEDSAVYLCASSLAARDYGYTFGSGTRLTVV.

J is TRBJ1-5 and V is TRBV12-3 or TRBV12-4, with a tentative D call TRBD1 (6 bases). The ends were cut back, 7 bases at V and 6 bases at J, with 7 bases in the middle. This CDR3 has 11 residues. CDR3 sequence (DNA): TGTGCCAGCACCAGGGGTCAGCCCCAGCATTTT. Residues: CASTRGQPQHF.

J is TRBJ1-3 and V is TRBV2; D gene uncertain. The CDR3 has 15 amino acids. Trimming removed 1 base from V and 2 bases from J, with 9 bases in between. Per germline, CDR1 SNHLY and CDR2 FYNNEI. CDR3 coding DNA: TGTGCCAGCAGTGAAGACCAAGTAGCTGGAAACACCATATATTTT. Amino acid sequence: CASSEDQVAGNTIYF.

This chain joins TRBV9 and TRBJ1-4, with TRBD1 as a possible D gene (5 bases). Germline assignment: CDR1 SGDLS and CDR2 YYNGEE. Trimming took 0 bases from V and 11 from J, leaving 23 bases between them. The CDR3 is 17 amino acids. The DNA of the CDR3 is TGTGCCAGCAGCGTAGTAGATCAGGGCCCACCGACCGAGAAACTGTTTTTT. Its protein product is CASSVVDQGPPTEKLFF.

CDR3 sequence reads: CASSGGQGPYNEQFF. CDR3 nucleotide sequence: TGTGCCAGCAGTGGGGGACAGGGGCCCTACAATGAGCAGTTCTTC. The gene calls are TRBV25-1 and TRBJ2-1; 10 nucleotides match TRBD1. After removal of 4 bases from V and 2 bases from J, the junction contained 2 bases not matched to a gene. The CDR3 contains 15 residues. Germline V gene lookup returns CDR1 MGHDK and CDR2 SYGVNS.

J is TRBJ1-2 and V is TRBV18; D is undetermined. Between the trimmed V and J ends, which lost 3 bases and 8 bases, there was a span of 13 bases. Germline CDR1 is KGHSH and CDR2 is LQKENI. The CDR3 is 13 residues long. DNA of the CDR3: TGTGCCAGCTCACCGCGCGCCGATACCGGCTACACCTTC. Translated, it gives CASSPRADTGYTF. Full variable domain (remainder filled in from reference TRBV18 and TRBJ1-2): NAGVMQNPRHLVRRRGQEARLRCSPMKGHSHVYWYRQLPEEGLKFMVYLQKENIIDESGMPKERFSAEFPKEGPSILRIQQVVRGDSAAYFCASSPRADTGYTFGSGTRLTVV.

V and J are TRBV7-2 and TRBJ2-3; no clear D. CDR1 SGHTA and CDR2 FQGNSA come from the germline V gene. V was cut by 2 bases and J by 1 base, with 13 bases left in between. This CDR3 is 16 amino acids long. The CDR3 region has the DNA TGTGCCAGCAGCTTAACCTATAACCTCCGCACAGATACGCAGTATTTT. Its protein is CASSLTYNLRTDTQYF.

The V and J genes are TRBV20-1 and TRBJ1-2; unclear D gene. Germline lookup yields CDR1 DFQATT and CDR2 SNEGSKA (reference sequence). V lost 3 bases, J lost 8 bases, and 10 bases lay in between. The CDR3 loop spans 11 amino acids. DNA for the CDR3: TGCAGTGCTAGCTGGGCGGGAGGCTACACCTTC. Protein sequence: CSASWAGGYTF.

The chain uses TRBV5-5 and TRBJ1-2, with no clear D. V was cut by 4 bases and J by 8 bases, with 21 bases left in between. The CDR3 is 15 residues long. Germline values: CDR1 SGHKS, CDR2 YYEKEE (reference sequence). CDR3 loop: CASSPWGSIGRGYTF. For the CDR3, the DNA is TGTGCCAGCAGCCCCTGGGGAAGTATTGGGAGAGGCTACACCTTC.

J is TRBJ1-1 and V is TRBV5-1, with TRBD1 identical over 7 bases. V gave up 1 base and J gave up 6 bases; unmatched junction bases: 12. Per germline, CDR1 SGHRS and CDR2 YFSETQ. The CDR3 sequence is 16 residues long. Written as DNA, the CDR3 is TGCGCCAGCAGCTTGTCTCCTACAGGGGTTAACTCTGAAGCTTTCTTT. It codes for CASSLSPTGVNSEAFF.

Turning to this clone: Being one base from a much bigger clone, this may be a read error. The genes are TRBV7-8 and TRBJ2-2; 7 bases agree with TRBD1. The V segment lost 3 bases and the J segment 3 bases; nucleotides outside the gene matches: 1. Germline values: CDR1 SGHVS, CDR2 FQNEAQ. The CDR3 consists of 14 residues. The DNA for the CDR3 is TGTGCCAGCAGCTTCGGGACAGACACCGGGGAGCTGTTTTTT. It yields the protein CASSFGTDTGELFF. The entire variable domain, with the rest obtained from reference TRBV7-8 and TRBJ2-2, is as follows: GAGVSQSPRYKVAKRGQDVALRCDPISGHVSLFWYQQALGQGPEFLTYFQNEAQLDKSGLPSDRFFAERPEGSVSTLKIQRTQQEDSAVYLCASSFGTDTGELFFGEGSRLTVL.